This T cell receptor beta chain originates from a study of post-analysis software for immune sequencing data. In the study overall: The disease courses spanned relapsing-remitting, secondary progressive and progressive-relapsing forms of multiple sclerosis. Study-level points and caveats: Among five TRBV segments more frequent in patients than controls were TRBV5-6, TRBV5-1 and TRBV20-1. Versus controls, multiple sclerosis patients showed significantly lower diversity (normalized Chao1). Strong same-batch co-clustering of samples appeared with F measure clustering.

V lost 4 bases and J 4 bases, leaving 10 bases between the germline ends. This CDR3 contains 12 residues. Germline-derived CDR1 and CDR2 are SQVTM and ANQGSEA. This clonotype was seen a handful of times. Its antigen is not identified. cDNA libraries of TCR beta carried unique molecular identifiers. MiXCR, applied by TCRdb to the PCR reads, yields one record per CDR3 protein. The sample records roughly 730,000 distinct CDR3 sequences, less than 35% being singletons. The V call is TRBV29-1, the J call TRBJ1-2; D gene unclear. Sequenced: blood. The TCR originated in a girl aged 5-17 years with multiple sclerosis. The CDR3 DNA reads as TGCAGCGTTGCCGGGCGGAGCTATGGCTACACCTTC. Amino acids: CSVAGRSYGYTF.